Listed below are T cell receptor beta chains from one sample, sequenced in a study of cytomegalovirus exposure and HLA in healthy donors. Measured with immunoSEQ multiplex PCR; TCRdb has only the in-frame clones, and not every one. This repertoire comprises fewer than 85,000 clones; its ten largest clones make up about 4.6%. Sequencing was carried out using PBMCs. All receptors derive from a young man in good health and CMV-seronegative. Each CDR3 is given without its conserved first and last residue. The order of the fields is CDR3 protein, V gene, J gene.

CDR3: ASSPPAGGQRSGNTIY; V: TRBV18; J: TRBJ1-3
CDR3: ASSSQGIEQY; V: TRBV6-6; J: TRBJ2-7
CDR3: ASSLQGGRGAFEQY; V: TRBV13; J: TRBJ2-7
CDR3: ASSLYRGAVGEAF; V: TRBV7-2; J: TRBJ1-1
CDR3: ASGTGTGTYEQY; V: TRBV5-1; J: TRBJ2-7
CDR3: ASSLGIAGGFYNEQF; V: TRBV5-1; J: TRBJ2-1
CDR3: ASSPAPGQGYEKLF; V: TRBV5-1; J: TRBJ1-4
CDR3: AWSVLRHPSRT; V: TRBV30; J: TRBJ1-2
CDR3: ASKVDSWVETQY; V: TRBV2; J: TRBJ2-5
CDR3: ASRLTGGNSPLH; V: TRBV27; J: TRBJ1-6
CDR3: ASSEPGGVGEQY; V: TRBV2; J: TRBJ2-7
CDR3: ASSPGRTDTQY; V: TRBV5-1; J: TRBJ2-3
CDR3: ASSARRGSYGYT; V: TRBV19; J: TRBJ1-2
CDR3: ASSTPGTSGIWGPYNEQF; V: TRBV9; J: TRBJ2-1
CDR3: ASTFLQGPYGYT; V: TRBV28; J: TRBJ1-2
CDR3: ARWAGF; V: TRBV5-3; J: TRBJ2-1
CDR3: ASRLAGGSSYNEQF; V: TRBV19; J: TRBJ2-1
CDR3: SVGTGWNGYT; V: TRBV29-1; J: TRBJ1-2
CDR3: ASSSRQGAGDIQY; V: TRBV7-9; J: TRBJ2-4
CDR3: ASRRTSSATDTQY; V: TRBV14; J: TRBJ2-3
CDR3: ASSLWDRYNEQF; V: TRBV27; J: TRBJ2-1